This record concerns one TCR beta chain sequence. The data were taken from a study of T cell clones after liver transplantation. Study-wide context: Until 12-24 months post-transplant, subjects got standard immunosuppression and no induction.

Produced via immunoSEQ multiplex PCR; TCRdb's table is partial and in-frame only. The table has several thousand clones, roughly 80% seen once. This CDR3 region has 15 residues. The germline V and J ends were trimmed by 5 bases and 5 bases, with 19 bases remaining between them. Germline CDR1 reads SNHLY; CDR2 reads FYNNEI. Sequenced material: CD8+ T cells from blood, taken before liver transplant. The chain has TRBV2 and TRBJ2-7, with D perhaps assigned TRBD1 or TRBD2 (7 bases each). This clonotype was obtained from a human donor who received a liver transplant. CDR3 residues: CASSSPSGRGDEQYF. The CDR3 coding sequence is TGTGCCAGCAGTTCACCTAGCGGCAGGGGGGACGAGCAGTACTTC.